Reported below is one TCR beta chain. Antigen unknown. TCRdb's copy holds only in-frame clones and misses some; the assay was immunoSEQ multiplex PCR. Seen here are 90,000 to 140,000 clones, 85% to 90% observed once, and the top ten hold more than 9%. V lost 4 bases, J lost 1 base, and 7 bases stayed unmatched. This CDR3 contains 17 residues. The V gene's germline CDR1 is GTSNPN and CDR2 SVGIG (reference sequence). The data stem from a study of T cell responses to AZD1222 COVID-19 vaccine. The study, taken as a whole, reports: At baseline, seropositivity was found in only a handful of AZD1222 recipients. A mostly white British donor set with more females was recruited, and clonal diversity was possibly underestimated.

This chain uses TRBV30 with TRBJ2-2; 12 nucleotides align to TRBD2. Specimen: peripheral blood, collected on day 0 of AZD1222 vaccination. The sequence was collected from an adult in good health. The CDR3 loop reads CAWTGGTSGWNTGELFF. DNA for the CDR3: TGTGCCTGGACCGGCGGGACTAGCGGGTGGAACACCGGGGAGCTGTTTTTT.